Listed here is a single T cell receptor beta chain. Its antigen is unidentified. This specimen belongs to a study of identical twins. CDR1 MNHEY and CDR2 SVGAGI come from the germline V gene. The V gene end was trimmed by 5 bases and the J gene end by 7 bases; junction bases not matched to a gene: 3. CDR3 length equals 14 residues. Study observations and caveats: Zero-insertion analyses might be partly confounded by invariant T cells like MAIT and iNKT.

One entry per CDR3 protein, called by TCRdb with MiXCR from the 5' RACE reads. The top ten clones hold about 0.53% of a sample with about 460,000 distinct CDR3 sequences, around 14% of them seen once. The sample was also reused in another study, on yellow fever vaccine responses in identical twins.

The receptor was derived from a young woman in good health. The specimen sequenced was CD4+ T cells sorted from blood. The rearrangement links TRBV6-5 to TRBJ2-3, with 13 bases lining up with TRBD2. The CDR3, as DNA: TGTGCCAGCAGTACTAGCGGGGGGGATTATACGCAGTATTTT. Translating gives CASSTSGGDYTQYF.